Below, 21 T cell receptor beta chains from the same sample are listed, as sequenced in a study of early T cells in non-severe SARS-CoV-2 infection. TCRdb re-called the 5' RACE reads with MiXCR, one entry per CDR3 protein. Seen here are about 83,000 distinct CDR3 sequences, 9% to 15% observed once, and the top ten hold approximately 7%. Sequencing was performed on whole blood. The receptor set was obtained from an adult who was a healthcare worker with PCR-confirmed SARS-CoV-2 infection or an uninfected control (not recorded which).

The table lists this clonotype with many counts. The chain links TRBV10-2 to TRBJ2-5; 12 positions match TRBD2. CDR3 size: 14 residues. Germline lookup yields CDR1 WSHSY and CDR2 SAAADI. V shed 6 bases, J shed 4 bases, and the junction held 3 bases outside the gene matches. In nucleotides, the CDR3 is TGCGCCAGCAGACTAGCGGGAGGCCGAGAGACCCAGTACTTC. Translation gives CASRLAGGRETQYF.

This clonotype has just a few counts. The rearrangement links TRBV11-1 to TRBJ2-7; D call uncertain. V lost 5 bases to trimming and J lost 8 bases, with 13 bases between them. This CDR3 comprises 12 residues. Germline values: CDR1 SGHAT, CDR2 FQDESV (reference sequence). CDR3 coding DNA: TGTGCCAGCAGCCCCCTACGGGCTCAGCAGTACTTC. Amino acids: CASSPLRAQQYF.

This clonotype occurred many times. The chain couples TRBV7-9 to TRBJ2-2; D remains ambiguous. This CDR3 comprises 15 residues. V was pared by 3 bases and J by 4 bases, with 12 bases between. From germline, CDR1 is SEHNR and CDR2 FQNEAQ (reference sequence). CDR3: CASSFIHEVTGELFF. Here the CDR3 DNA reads TGTGCCAGCAGCTTTATTCATGAGGTCACCGGGGAGCTGTTTTTT.

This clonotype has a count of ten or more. The CDR3 DNA follows: TGTGCCAGCAGCCGAAAGACCCGACTAGCGGGAGAGAAAAATGAGCAGTTCTTC. It codes for CASSRKTRLAGEKNEQFF. The chain links TRBV7-9 to TRBJ2-1; 12 nucleotides match TRBD2. Losses at the gene ends were 5 bases for V and 7 bases for J; bases not matched to a gene: 15. Germline CDR1 and CDR2: SEHNR and FQNEAQ (reference sequence). The CDR3 consists of 18 residues.

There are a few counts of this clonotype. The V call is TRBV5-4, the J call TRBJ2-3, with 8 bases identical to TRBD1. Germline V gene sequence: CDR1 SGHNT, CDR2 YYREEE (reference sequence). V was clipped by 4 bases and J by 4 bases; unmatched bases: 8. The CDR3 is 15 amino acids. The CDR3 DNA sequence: TGTGCCAGCAGCGATGGACAGGGCCTGTCAGATACGCAGTATTTT. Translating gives CASSDGQGLSDTQYF. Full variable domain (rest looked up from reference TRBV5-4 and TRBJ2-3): ETGVTQSPTHLIKTRGQQVTLRCSSQSGHNTVSWYQQALGQGPQFIFQYYREEENGRGNFPPRFSGLQFPNYSSELNVNALELDDSALYLCASSDGQGLSDTQYFGPGTRLTVL.

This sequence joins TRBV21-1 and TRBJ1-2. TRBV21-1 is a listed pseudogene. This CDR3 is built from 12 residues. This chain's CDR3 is CASSKLTYGYTF. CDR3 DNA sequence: TGTGCCAGCAGCAAATTGACCTATGGCTACACCTTC.

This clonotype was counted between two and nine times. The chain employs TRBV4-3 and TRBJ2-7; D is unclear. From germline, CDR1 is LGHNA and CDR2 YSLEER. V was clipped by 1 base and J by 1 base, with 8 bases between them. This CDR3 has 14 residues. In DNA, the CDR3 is TGCGCCAGCAGCCAAGTTACGGCGTCCTACGAGCAGTACTTC. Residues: CASSQVTASYEQYF.

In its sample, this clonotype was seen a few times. The CDR3 region is CASSVHPRLAGTDTQYF. The CDR3 nucleotides read TGTGCCAGCAGTGTCCACCCCAGACTAGCGGGCACAGATACGCAGTATTTT. This chain uses TRBV6-5 with TRBJ2-3; TRBD2 matches 9 bases. V shed 5 bases and J 1 base; nucleotides not matched to a gene: 10. The CDR3 consists of 17 residues. The germline V gene has CDR1 MNHEY and CDR2 SVGAGI.

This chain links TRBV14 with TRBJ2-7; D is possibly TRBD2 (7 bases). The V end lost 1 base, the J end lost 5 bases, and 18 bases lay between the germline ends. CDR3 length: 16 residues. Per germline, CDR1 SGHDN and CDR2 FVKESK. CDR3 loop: CASSQGVRGRAHEQYF. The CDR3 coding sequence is TGTGCCAGCAGCCAAGGAGTAAGGGGGAGGGCCCACGAGCAGTACTTC.

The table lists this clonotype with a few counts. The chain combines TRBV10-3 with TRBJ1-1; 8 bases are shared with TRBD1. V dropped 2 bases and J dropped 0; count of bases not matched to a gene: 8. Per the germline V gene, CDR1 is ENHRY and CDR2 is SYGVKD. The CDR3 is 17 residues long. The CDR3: CAISEPRTGPMNTEAFF. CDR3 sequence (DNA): TGTGCCATCAGTGAGCCCAGGACAGGGCCCATGAACACTGAAGCTTTCTTT.

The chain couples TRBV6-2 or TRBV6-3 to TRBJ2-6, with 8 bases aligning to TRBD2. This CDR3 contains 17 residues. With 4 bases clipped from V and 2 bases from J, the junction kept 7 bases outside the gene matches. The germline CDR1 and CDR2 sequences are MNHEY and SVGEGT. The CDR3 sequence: CASSSGISGTGANVLTF. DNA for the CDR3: TGTGCCAGCAGTTCCGGCATTAGCGGGACTGGGGCCAACGTCCTGACTTTC.

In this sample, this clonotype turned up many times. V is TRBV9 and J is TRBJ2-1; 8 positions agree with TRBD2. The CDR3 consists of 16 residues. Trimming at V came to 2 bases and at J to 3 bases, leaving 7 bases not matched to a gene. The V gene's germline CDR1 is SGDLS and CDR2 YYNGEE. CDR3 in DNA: TGTGCCAGCAGCGTTCTAGCGGGCCGTAACTACAATGAGCAGTTCTTC. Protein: CASSVLAGRNYNEQFF.

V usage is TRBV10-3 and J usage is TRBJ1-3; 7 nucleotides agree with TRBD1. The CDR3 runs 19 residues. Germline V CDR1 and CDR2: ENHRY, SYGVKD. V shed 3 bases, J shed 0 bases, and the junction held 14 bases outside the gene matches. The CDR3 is CAISDFVSRGQYSGNTIYF. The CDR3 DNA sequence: TGTGCCATCAGTGACTTCGTGAGTAGGGGACAGTACTCTGGAAACACCATATATTTT.

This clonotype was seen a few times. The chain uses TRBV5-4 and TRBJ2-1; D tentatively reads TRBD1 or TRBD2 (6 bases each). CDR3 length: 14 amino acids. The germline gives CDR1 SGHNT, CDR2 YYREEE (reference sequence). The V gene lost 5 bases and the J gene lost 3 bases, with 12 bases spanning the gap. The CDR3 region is CASSGGHLYNEQFF. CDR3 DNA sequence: TGTGCCAGCAGTGGGGGGCACCTCTACAATGAGCAGTTCTTC.

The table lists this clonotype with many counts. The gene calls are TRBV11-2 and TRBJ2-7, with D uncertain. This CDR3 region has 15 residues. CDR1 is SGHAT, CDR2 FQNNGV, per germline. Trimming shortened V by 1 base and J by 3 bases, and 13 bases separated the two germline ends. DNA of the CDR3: TGTGCCAGCAGCTTAGCACTGGTGGAGAACTACGAGCAGTACTTC. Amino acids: CASSLALVENYEQYF. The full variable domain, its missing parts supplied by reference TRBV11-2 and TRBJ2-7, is EAGVAQSPRYKIIEKRQSVAFWCNPISGHATLYWYQQILGQGPKLLIQFQNNGVVDDSQLPKDRFSAERLKGVDSTLKIQPAKLEDSAVYLCASSLALVENYEQYFGPGTRLTVT.

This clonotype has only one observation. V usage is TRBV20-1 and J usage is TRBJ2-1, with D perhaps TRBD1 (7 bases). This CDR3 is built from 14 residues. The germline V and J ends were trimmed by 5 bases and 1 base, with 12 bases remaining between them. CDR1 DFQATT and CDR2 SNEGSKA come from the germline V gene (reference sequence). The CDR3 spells CSAQTGRSYNEQFF. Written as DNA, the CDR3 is TGCAGTGCTCAGACAGGGAGGTCCTACAATGAGCAGTTCTTC.

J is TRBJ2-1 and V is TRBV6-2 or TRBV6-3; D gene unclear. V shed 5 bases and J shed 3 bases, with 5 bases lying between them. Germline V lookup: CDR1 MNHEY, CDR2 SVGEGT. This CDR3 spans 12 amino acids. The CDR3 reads CASSGNYNEQFF. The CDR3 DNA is TGTGCCAGCAGTGGGAACTACAATGAGCAGTTCTTC.

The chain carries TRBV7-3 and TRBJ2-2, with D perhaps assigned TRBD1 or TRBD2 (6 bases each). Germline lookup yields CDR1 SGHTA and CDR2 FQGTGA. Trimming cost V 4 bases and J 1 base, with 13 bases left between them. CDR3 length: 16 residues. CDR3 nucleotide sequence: TGTGCCAGCAGCTCGACGGGGGCGCTGAACACCGGGGAGCTGTTTTTT. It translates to CASSSTGALNTGELFF.

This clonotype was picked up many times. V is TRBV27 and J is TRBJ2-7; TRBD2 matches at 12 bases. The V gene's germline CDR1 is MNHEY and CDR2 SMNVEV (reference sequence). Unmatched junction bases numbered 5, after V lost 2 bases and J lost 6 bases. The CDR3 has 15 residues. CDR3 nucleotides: TGTGCCAGCAGTTTAGATGGGACTAGCGGGTTCGAGCAGTACTTC. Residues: CASSLDGTSGFEQYF.

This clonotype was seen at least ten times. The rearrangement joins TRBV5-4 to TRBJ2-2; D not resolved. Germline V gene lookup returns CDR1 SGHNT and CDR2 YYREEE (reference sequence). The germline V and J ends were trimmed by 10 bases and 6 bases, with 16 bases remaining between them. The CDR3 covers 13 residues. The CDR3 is CAFMGFRSGELFF. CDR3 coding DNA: TGTGCCTTTATGGGTTTTAGGTCCGGGGAGCTGTTTTTT. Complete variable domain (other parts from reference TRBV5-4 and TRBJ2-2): ETGVTQSPTHLIKTRGQQVTLRCSSQSGHNTVSWYQQALGQGPQFIFQYYREEENGRGNFPPRFSGLQFPNYSSELNVNALELDDSALYLCAFMGFRSGELFFGEGSRLTVL.

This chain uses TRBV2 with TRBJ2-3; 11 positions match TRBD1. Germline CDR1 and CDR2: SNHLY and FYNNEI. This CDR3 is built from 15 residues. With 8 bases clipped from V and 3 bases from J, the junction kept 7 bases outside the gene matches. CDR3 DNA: TGTGCCAGCCGTCGGACAGGGGGCAGGACAGATACGCAGTATTTT. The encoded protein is CASRRTGGRTDTQYF.